This record looks at one T cell receptor beta chain sequence and its context. Its target is unknown. After removal of 2 bases from V and 5 bases from J, the junction contained 0 bases not matched to a gene. This CDR3 region has 15 residues. The germline V gene encodes CDR1 MRHNA and CDR2 SNTAGT. These data come from a study of CD8+ T cells in alopecia areata. Study observations and caveats: Under tofacitinib, fewer expanded CD8+ clones appeared among the top 100 scalp clones.

The sample's treatment: oral pan-JAK inhibitor, 5-10 mg twice daily. The sequencing template was cDNA reverse transcribed from extracted RNA. Produced via immunoSEQ multiplex PCR; TCRdb's table is partial and in-frame only. The table lists 210,000 or so clones, approximately 65% of them singletons. This chain joins TRBV6-4 and TRBJ2-3, with 14 bases fitting TRBD2. This TCR derives from a human donor with alopecia areata. The sample consisted of CD4+ T cells sorted from blood, taken at week 44, from a patient treated with tofacitinib. The CDR3 bases are TGTGCCAGCAGTGACGGGACTAGCGGGGGAGATACGCAGTATTTT. Encoded protein: CASSDGTSGGDTQYF.